This T cell receptor beta chain was profiled in a study of a mutant IDH1 vaccine in newly diagnosed glioma. Overall study: Vaccines were begun 4-6 weeks after radiotherapy alone, or with temozolomide cycles.

Looked up from germline, CDR1 is SGHDT and CDR2 is YYEEEE. The CDR3 covers 13 residues. Trimming left V 4 bases short and J 1 base short, with 8 bases between. Study outcomes and limitations: Top peripheral T cell clonotype shifts appeared unrelated to pseudoprogression.

Turning to this clone: Its target is unknown.

Documented time point: week 11, during vaccination. A 20-mer mutant IDH1 peptide at 300 ug was injected subcutaneously with topical imiquimod. Sequencing was performed with immunoSEQ multiplex PCR; in TCRdb, only in-frame clones are kept and a portion is missing. Of roughly 60,000 clones listed, approximately 80% are singletons. The sequence derives from a man aged 25 to 45 with glioma. This specimen consisted of PBMCs, obtained from a glioma patient whose treatment included an IDH1 peptide vaccine. The chain employs TRBV5-6 and TRBJ2-5; possibly TRBD2 for D (6 bases). This CDR3 is CASSTGSQETQYF. CDR3 nucleotide sequence: TGTGCCAGCAGCACCGGGAGCCAAGAGACCCAGTACTTC.